The clone carrying this T cell receptor (beta chain) was counted a single time. Antigen unknown. This entry belongs to a study of vaccination effects on CD4 cells after COVID-19. Viral peptide pools were used in the ViraFEST assay to expand antigen-specific CD4+ T cells, and sequencing came afterward. The authors isolated CD4+ T cells after less than eleven days of culture. In the vaccine recipients, nucleocapsid antibodies were negative and there was no prior SARS-CoV-2 infection. A half-volume exchange with IL-2 medium occurred on days 3 and 7. The table came from immunoSEQ multiplex PCR; TCRdb's copy has only in-frame clones and leaves some out. Here the sample spans some 22,000 clones, around 70% being singletons. Study-wide points: In the study, convalescent patients were few, and early post-infection timepoints were absent. Cross-reactivity toward common cold coronaviruses was confined to only 1 of 255 vaccine-induced clones in healthy vaccinees.

With 8 bases removed from V and 2 bases from J, the gap between germline ends came to 11 bases. The germline gives CDR1 SEHNR, CDR2 FQNEAQ (reference sequence). This CDR3 has 13 amino acids. The sample in question was CD4+ T cells from PBMCs cultured with HCoV-NL63 spike peptides, obtained before COVID-19 vaccination. This sequence originates from a human donor who received a COVID-19 vaccine. The V gene is TRBV7-9, the J gene TRBJ2-3; D is unresolved. CDR3 bases: TGTGCCAGCGCTCATAAATCCACAGATACGCAGTATTTT. This codes for CASAHKSTDTQYF.